Below, one T cell receptor beta chain is given with its context. TCRdb keeps only in-frame clones here, not all; method: immunoSEQ multiplex PCR. Of around 30,000 clones listed, 80% to 90% were seen once; the top ten hold more than 20%. This specimen comes from a study of sequential checkpoint blockade in melanoma. Overall study context: First-line arms were nivolumab then ipilimumab, or the reverse, randomized 1:1. Maintenance nivolumab came after either treatment sequence.

Germline-derived CDR1 and CDR2 are LNHDA and SQIVND (reference sequence). V was clipped by 4 bases and J by 0 bases, with 18 bases between them. The CDR3 covers 17 residues. Indicated treatment: randomized to nivolumab then ipilimumab (arm A) or the reverse (arm B). PBMC sorting kept live CD3+CD8+ cells without CD19 or CD56. This specimen was CD8+ T cells sorted from blood (inferred from file names), taken from a patient given nivolumab and ipilimumab in sequence. The receptor was isolated from a human donor with melanoma. The chain employs TRBV19 and TRBJ1-1, with D possibly TRBD1 on 6 matching bases. CDR3 sequence (DNA): TGTGCCAGTAGTACCTTCCCGACCACAGGGTTGAACACTGAAGCTTTCTTT. This codes for CASSTFPTTGLNTEAFF.